This TCR beta chain was identified in a study of CD8 T cells in Susac syndrome. Notes on the study in general: TCR sequencing and HLA analysis covered a relatively small number of individuals.

RNA in amounts of roughly 0.5 to 1 ug was reverse transcribed with random hexamers. Amplification of TCR beta CDR3 by immunoSEQ multiplex PCR spanned 54 Vbeta and 13 Jbeta. Using its own MiXCR run on the immunoSEQ multiplex PCR reads, TCRdb lists one record per CDR3 protein. The data hold about 160,000 distinct CDR3 sequences, with 94% observed a single time. The multiple sclerosis control group was made up of treatment-naive patients with stable or active relapsing-remitting disease. FACS enriched CD8+ TEMRA cells, while bulk CD8+ and CD4+ were negatively isolated. Turning to this clonotype: Its specificity is unknown.

This CDR3 has 14 residues. Per the germline V gene, CDR1 is LGHDT and CDR2 is YNNKEL (reference sequence). V was cut by 4 bases and J by 4 bases, with 13 bases left in between. This TCR derives from a human donor with multiple sclerosis. The specimen sequenced was CD4+ T cells from PBMCs. The V and J genes are TRBV3-1 and TRBJ1-2, with D perhaps TRBD1 (6 bases). The CDR3 loop reads CASSPQGKSYGYTF. The CDR3 DNA reads as TGTGCCAGCAGCCCCCAGGGGAAGTCCTATGGCTACACCTTC.